This passage covers 3 T cell receptor beta chains from one sample sequenced in a study of blood T cell repertoires in COVID-19. Measured with immunoSEQ multiplex PCR; TCRdb has only the in-frame clones, and not every one. There are a few hundred thousand clones in the sample; 85% to 90% occur only once, and under 2% lies in the top ten. The sequencing input was PBMCs or T cells enriched from blood (not recorded which). These receptors all come from a woman between 50 and 59 years old who had recovered from COVID-19.

The gene calls are TRBV28 and TRBJ1-6; possibly TRBD1 for D (5 bases). Trimming left V 8 bases short and J 10 bases short, with 18 bases between. CDR1 and CDR2 from the germline V gene are MDHEN and SYDVKM. The length of the CDR3 is 14 residues. The CDR3 sequence is CASLSRAGNSPLHF. The CDR3 coding sequence is TGTGCCAGCCTATCTCGGGCAGGGAACTCACCCCTCCACTTT.

V is TRBV7-9 and J is TRBJ1-3, with D unclear. This CDR3 spans 14 amino acids. Deletions cut 5 bases from V and 1 base from J, with 9 bases between. Per the germline V gene, CDR1 is SEHNR and CDR2 is FQNEAQ (reference sequence). The DNA for the CDR3 is TGTGCCAGCAGCCAAGCGGGATCTGGAAACACCATATATTTT. Translated, it gives CASSQAGSGNTIYF.

The chain carries TRBV5-4 and TRBJ2-1; 7 bases map to TRBD2. The CDR3 runs 15 residues. The germline gives CDR1 SGHNT, CDR2 YYREEE (reference sequence). J lost 0 bases, V lost 4 bases, and 4 bases had no gene match. The CDR3 nucleotides read TGTGCCAGCAGCACCGGACTAGGCTCCTACAATGAGCAGTTCTTC. Encoded protein: CASSTGLGSYNEQFF.